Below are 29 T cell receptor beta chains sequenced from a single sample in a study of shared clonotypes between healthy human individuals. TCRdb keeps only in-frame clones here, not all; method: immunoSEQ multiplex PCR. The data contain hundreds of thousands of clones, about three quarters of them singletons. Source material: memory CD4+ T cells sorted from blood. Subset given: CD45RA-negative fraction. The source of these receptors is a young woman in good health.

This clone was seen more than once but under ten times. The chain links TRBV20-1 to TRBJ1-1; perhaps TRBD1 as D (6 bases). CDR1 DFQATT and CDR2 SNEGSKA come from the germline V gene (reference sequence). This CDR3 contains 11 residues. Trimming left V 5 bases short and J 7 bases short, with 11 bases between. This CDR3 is CSAPRGVEAFF. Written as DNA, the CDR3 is TGCAGTGCTCCCAGGGGCGTTGAAGCTTTCTTT.

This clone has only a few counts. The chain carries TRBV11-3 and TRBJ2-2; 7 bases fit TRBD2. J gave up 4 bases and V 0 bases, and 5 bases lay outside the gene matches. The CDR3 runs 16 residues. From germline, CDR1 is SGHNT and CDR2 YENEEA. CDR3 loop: CASSLDRGTTTGELFF. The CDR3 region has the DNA TGTGCCAGCAGCTTAGATCGGGGGACTACCACCGGGGAGCTGTTTTTT.

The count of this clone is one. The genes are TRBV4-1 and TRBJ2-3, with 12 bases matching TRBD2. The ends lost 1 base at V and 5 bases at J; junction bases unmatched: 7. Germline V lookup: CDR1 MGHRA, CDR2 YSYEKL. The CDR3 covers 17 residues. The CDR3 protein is CASSQGLAGGPGDTQYF. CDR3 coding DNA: TGCGCCAGCAGCCAAGGGCTAGCGGGAGGGCCGGGAGATACGCAGTATTTT.

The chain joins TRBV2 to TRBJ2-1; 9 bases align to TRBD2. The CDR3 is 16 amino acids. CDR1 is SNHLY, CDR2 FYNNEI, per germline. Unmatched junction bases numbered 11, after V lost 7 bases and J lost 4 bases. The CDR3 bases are TGTGCCAGCACCATGGAGGCGGGAGGGCCTTACAATGAGCAGTTCTTC. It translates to CASTMEAGGPYNEQFF.

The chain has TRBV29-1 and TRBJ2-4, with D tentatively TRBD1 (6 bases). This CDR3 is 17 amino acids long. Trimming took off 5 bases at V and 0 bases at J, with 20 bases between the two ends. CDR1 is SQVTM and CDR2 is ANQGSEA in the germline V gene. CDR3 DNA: TGCAGCGTTAAAGGCACCAACAGGGAATTAGCCAAAAACATTCAGTACTTC. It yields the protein CSVKGTNRELAKNIQYF.

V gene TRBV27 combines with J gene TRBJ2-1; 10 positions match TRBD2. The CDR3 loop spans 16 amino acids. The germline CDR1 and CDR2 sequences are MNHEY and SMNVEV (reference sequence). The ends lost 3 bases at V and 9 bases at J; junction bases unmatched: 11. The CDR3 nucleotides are TGTGCCAGCAGTTTTGCCCCAAGCGGGAGGGCCGGTGAGCAGTTCTTC. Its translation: CASSFAPSGRAGEQFF.

DNA of the CDR3: TGTGCCAGCAGTTCACCGGGACTAGCATCCGATACGCAGTATTTT. As protein: CASSSPGLASDTQYF. The chain has TRBV27 and TRBJ2-3, with TRBD2 matching over 9 bases. The CDR3 length is 15 residues. Germline V CDR1 and CDR2: MNHEY, SMNVEV (reference sequence). Trimming removed 4 bases from V and 6 bases from J; junction bases left unmatched: 8.

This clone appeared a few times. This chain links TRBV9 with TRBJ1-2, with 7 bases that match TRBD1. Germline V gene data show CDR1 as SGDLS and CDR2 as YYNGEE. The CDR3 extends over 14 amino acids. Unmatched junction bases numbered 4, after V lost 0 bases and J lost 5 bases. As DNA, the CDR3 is TGTGCCAGCAGCGTAGTGGGGACAGATTATGGCTACACCTTC. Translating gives CASSVVGTDYGYTF.

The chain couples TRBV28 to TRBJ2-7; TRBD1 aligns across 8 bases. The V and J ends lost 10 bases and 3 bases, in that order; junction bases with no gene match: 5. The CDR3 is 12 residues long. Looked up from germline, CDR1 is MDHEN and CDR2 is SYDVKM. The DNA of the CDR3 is TGTGCCACCACGACAGGGGACTACGAGCAGTACTTC. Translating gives CATTTGDYEQYF. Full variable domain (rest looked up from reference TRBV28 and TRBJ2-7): DVKVTQSSRYLVKRTGEKVFLECVQDMDHENMFWYRQDPGLGLRLIYFSYDVKMKEKGDIPEGYSVSREKKERFSLILESASTNQTSMYLCATTTGDYEQYFGPGTRLTVT.

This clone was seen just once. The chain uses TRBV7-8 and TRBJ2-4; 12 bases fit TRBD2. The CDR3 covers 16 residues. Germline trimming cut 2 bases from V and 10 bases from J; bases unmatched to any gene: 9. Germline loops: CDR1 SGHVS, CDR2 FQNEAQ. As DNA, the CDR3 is TGTGCCAGCAGCTTATCCGGGACTAGCGGGCTCGGTATTCAGTACTTC. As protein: CASSLSGTSGLGIQYF.

In DNA form, the CDR3 reads TGTGCCAGCAGAACCCCCGGGTACCAAGAGACCCAGTACTTC. It specifies CASRTPGYQETQYF. The gene calls are TRBV27 and TRBJ2-5; no definite D call. Germline CDR1 and CDR2: MNHEY and SMNVEV (reference sequence). Trimming left V 6 bases short and J 0 bases short, with 11 bases between. CDR3 size: 14 residues.

CDR3 DNA: TGTGCCAGCACCCAGGACAGGGCGCATGGCTACACCTTC. Its protein is CASTQDRAHGYTF. The chain employs TRBV7-9 and TRBJ1-2; 8 bases line up with TRBD1. The CDR3 spans 13 residues. The germline V gene encodes CDR1 SEHNR and CDR2 FQNEAQ (reference sequence). J gave up 6 bases and V 7 bases, and 7 bases lay outside the gene matches.

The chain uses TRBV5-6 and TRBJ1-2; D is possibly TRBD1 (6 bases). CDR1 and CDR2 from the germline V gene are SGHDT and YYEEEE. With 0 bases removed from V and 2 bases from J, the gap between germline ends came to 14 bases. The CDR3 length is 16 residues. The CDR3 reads CASSLGGTGRNYGYTF. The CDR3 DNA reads TGTGCCAGCAGCTTGGGAGGTACAGGGCGGAACTATGGCTACACCTTC.

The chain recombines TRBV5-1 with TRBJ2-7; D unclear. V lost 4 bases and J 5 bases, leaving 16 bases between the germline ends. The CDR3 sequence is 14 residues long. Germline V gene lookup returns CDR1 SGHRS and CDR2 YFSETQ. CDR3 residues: CASSPTHPGDEQYF. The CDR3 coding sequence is TGCGCCAGCAGCCCGACACACCCTGGGGACGAGCAGTACTTC.

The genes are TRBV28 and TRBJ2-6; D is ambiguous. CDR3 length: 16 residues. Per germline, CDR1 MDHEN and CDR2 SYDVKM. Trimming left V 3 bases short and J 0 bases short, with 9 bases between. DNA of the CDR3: TGTGCCAGCAGTTTGAGAAGTACCTCTGGGGCCAACGTCCTGACTTTC. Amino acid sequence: CASSLRSTSGANVLTF.

DNA of the CDR3: TGTGCCAGCAAAATCCGGGACAGGCTCTATGGCTACACCTTC. This gives the protein CASKIRDRLYGYTF. The chain joins TRBV28 to TRBJ1-2; 8 nucleotides align to TRBD1. The ends lost 7 bases at V and 4 bases at J; junction bases unmatched: 8. CDR1 is MDHEN and CDR2 is SYDVKM in the germline V gene. This CDR3 is 14 amino acids long.

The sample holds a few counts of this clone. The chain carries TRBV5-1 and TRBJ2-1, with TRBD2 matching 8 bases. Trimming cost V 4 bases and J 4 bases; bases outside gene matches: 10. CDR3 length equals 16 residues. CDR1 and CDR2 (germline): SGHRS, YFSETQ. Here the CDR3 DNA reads TGCGCCAGCAGCCGTATAGCGGGGCCGAGGTACAATGAGCAGTTCTTC. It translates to CASSRIAGPRYNEQFF.

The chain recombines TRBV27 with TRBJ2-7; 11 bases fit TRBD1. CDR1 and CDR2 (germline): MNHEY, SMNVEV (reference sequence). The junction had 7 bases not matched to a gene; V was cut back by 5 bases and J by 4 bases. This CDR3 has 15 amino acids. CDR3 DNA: TGTGCCAGCAGTCCCCGGACAGGGGGCGCGTACGAGCAGTACTTC. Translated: CASSPRTGGAYEQYF.

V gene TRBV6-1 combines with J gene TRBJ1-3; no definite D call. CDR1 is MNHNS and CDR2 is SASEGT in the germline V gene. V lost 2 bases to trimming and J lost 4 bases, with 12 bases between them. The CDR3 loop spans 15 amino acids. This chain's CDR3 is CASSESLTEGNTIYF. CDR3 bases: TGTGCCAGCAGTGAATCATTAACGGAGGGAAACACCATATATTTT.

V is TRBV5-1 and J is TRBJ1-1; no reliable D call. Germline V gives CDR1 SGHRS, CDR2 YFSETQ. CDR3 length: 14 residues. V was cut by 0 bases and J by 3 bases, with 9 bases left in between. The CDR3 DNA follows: TGCGCCAGCAGCTTGGGGTCCAAAGACACTGAAGCTTTCTTT. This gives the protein CASSLGSKDTEAFF.

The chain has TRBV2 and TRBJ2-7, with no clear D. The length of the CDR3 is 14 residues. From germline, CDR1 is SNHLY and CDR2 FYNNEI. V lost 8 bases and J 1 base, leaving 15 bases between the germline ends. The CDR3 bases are TGTGCCAGCCTCGCACGCAGGTCGTCCTACGAGCAGTACTTC. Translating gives CASLARRSSYEQYF.

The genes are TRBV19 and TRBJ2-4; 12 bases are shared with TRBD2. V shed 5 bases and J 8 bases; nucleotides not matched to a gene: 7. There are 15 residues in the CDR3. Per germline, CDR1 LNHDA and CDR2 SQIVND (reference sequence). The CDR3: CASSAASGRADIQYF. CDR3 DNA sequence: TGTGCCAGTAGTGCCGCTAGCGGGAGGGCCGACATTCAGTACTTC.

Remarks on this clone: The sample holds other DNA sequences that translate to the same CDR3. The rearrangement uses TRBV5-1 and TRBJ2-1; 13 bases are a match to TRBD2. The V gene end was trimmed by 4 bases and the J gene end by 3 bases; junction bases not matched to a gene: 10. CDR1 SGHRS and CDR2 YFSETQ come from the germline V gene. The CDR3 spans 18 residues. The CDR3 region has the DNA TGCGCCAGCAGCGAACTAGCGGGAGGGCCGGTGGGCTACAATGAGCAGTTCTTC. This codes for CASSELAGGPVGYNEQFF.

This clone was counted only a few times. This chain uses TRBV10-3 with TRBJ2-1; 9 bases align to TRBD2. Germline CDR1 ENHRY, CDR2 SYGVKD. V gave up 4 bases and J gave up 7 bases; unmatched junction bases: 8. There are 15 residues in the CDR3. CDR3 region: CAISGGSGSRNEQFF. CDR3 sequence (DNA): TGTGCCATCAGTGGAGGTAGCGGGAGTAGGAATGAGCAGTTCTTC.

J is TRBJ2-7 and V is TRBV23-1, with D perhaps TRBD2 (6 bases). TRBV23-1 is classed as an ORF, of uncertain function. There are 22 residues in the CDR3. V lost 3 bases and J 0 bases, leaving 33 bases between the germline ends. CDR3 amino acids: CASSQWELCRESPTQGSYEQYF. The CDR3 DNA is TGCGCCAGCAGTCAGTGGGAACTATGCCGGGAGAGCCCCACCCAAGGCTCCTACGAGCAGTACTTC.

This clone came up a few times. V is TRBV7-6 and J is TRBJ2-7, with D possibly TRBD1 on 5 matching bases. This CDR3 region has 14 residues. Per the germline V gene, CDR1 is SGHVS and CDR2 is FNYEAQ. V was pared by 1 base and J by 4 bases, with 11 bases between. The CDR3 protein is CASSLVPGPYEQYF. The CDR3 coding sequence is TGTGCCAGCAGCTTAGTACCAGGGCCATACGAGCAGTACTTC.

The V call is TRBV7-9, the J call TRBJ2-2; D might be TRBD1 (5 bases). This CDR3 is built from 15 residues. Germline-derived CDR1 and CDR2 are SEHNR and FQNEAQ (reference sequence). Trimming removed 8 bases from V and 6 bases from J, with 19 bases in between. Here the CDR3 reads CASSPLGRYPGELFF. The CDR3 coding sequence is TGTGCCAGCTCCCCACTGGGGCGATATCCCGGGGAGCTGTTTTTT.

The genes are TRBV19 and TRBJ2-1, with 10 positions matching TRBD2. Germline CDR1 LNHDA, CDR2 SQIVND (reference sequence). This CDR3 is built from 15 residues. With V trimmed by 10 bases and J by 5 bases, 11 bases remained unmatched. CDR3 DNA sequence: TGTGCCACCACCCCGCTAGCGGGAGCCAACAATGAGCAGTTCTTC. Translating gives CATTPLAGANNEQFF.

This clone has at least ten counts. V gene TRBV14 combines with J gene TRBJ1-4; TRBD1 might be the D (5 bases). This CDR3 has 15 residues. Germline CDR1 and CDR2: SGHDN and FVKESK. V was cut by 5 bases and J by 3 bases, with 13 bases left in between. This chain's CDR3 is CASSAWGGSNEKLFF. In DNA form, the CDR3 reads TGTGCCAGCAGCGCTTGGGGGGGATCTAATGAAAAACTGTTTTTT.